The 27 T cell receptor beta chains listed next were all sequenced from one sample in a study of shared clonotypes between healthy human individuals. This table comes from immunoSEQ multiplex PCR, and its TCRdb copy is limited to in-frame clones, with some not included. The sample has around 88,000 clones, about 68% seen once. Sequencing input: memory CD8+ T cells sorted from blood. Subset defined: CD45RO+ cells pooled with CCR7-negative TemRA cells. These receptors were taken from a man in his thirties or forties in good health.

The V and J genes are TRBV4-3 and TRBJ2-2, with 10 bases fitting TRBD2. CDR1 and CDR2 (germline): LGHNA, YSLEER. The J segment lost 5 bases and the V segment lost 0 bases, leaving 9 bases of the junction unmatched. CDR3 length equals 18 residues. The CDR3 DNA reads as TGCGCCAGCAGCCAAGAGGGGCCTAGCGGGAGCTCGACCGGGGAGCTGTTTTTT. Its translation: CASSQEGPSGSSTGELFF.

This clone turned up a few times. The J gene is TRBJ1-1, the V gene TRBV7-2; TRBD1 matches 10 bases. The V segment lost 5 bases and the J segment 6 bases; nucleotides outside the gene matches: 15. Germline V gene lookup returns CDR1 SGHTA and CDR2 FQGNSA. The CDR3 contains 17 residues. The CDR3 nucleotides are TGTGCCAGCAGCCGGGACAGGGGAAGGGGCTGGGCGGCTGAAGCTTTCTTT. This gives the protein CASSRDRGRGWAAEAFF. Using reference TRBV7-2 and TRBJ1-1 for the parts outside the CDR3, the full variable domain is GAGVSQSPSNKVTEKGKDVELRCDPISGHTALYWYRQSLGQGLEFLIYFQGNSAPDKSGLPSDRFSAERTGGSVSTLTIQRTQQEDSAVYLCASSRDRGRGWAAEAFFGQGTRLTVV.

The chain has TRBV5-6 and TRBJ1-1; TRBD1 might be the D (5 bases). Germline-derived CDR1 and CDR2 are SGHDT and YYEEEE. This CDR3 has 13 residues. With 5 bases removed from V and 11 bases from J, the gap between germline ends came to 19 bases. The CDR3 loop reads CASSATGFSPAFF. In DNA, the CDR3 is TGTGCCAGCAGTGCAACAGGTTTTTCCCCCGCTTTCTTT. The entire variable domain, with the rest obtained from reference TRBV5-6 and TRBJ1-1, is as follows: DAGVTQSPTHLIKTRGQQVTLRCSPKSGHDTVSWYQQALGQGPQFIFQYYEEEERQRGNFPDRFSGHQFPNYSSELNVNALLLGDSALYLCASSATGFSPAFFGQGTRLTVV.

V and J are TRBV4-1 and TRBJ2-1, with D maybe TRBD2 (5 bases). Trimming left V 5 bases short and J 1 base short, with 12 bases between. Germline V gene data show CDR1 as MGHRA and CDR2 as YSYEKL. There are 15 residues in the CDR3. The CDR3 reads CASSSTSGSYNEQFF. The CDR3 bases are TGCGCCAGCAGCTCAACAAGCGGTTCCTACAATGAGCAGTTCTTC.

This clone was observed once. V and J are TRBV28 and TRBJ1-3; D gene ambiguous. V was pared by 5 bases and J by 4 bases, with 18 bases between. CDR3 length equals 16 residues. Germline lookup yields CDR1 MDHEN and CDR2 SYDVKM. The CDR3 is CASSAGRTLSGNTIYF. In nucleotides, the CDR3 is TGTGCCAGCAGTGCCGGCAGAACTCTCTCCGGAAACACCATATATTTT.

The chain is built from TRBV19 and TRBJ2-6; D not certain. Per germline, CDR1 LNHDA and CDR2 SQIVND (reference sequence). Trimming removed 5 bases at V and 1 base at J, with 9 bases between. This CDR3 comprises 15 residues. In nucleotides, the CDR3 is TGTGCCAGTAGTTCCCCCGGGTCTGGGGCCAACGTCCTGACTTTC. This translates into CASSSPGSGANVLTF.

The chain has TRBV19 and TRBJ1-1; D uncertain. The CDR3 runs to 15 residues. CDR1 and CDR2 (germline): LNHDA, SQIVND (reference sequence). V was cut by 4 bases and J by 4 bases, with 16 bases left in between. The CDR3 sequence: CASSRDGAPTTEAFF. The DNA of the CDR3 is TGTGCCAGTAGTAGAGACGGAGCACCGACCACTGAAGCTTTCTTT.

J is TRBJ2-3 and V is TRBV11-2; D perhaps matches TRBD2 (5 bases). Trimming removed 8 bases from V and 0 bases from J, with 21 bases in between. The CDR3 sequence is 17 residues long. CDR1 is SGHAT and CDR2 is FQNNGV in the germline V gene. The CDR3 reads CASGGLSVETSTDTQYF. Here the CDR3 DNA reads TGTGCCAGCGGAGGACTCTCCGTTGAGACTAGCACAGATACGCAGTATTTT.

This chain uses TRBV6-5 with TRBJ2-7; the D gene is possibly TRBD2 (6 bases). The germline CDR1 and CDR2 sequences are MNHEY and SVGAGI. Between the trimmed V and J ends, which lost 8 bases and 4 bases, there was a span of 18 bases. The CDR3 is made up of 14 amino acids. The CDR3 nucleotides read TGTGCCAGCGCCAGCGGAGGGATCCCTTACGAGCAGTACTTC. Amino acids: CASASGGIPYEQYF.

The chain recombines TRBV6-6 with TRBJ2-7; a weak D match, TRBD1 (6 bases). V was pared by 8 bases and J by 2 bases, with 16 bases between. The CDR3 extends over 14 amino acids. Germline CDR1 MNHNY, CDR2 SVGAGI (reference sequence). The CDR3 is CASRDIQRPYEQYF. CDR3 DNA sequence: TGTGCCAGCCGGGACATTCAACGCCCCTACGAGCAGTACTTC.

V and J are TRBV5-1 and TRBJ1-1; D is perhaps TRBD1 (6 bases). This CDR3 has 14 amino acids. The V gene's germline CDR1 is SGHRS and CDR2 YFSETQ. V lost 4 bases to trimming and J lost 4 bases, with 14 bases between them. The CDR3 region is CASSGGGASTEAFF. The CDR3 bases are TGCGCCAGCAGCGGAGGGGGGGCGTCCACTGAAGCTTTCTTT.

This chain connects TRBV6-1 to TRBJ2-2, with D maybe TRBD2 (6 bases). This CDR3 is 14 amino acids long. The germline CDR1 and CDR2 sequences are MNHNS and SASEGT. Trimming cost V 7 bases and J 4 bases, with 13 bases left between them. CDR3 coding DNA: TGTGCCAGCATTCCGGGAGTGAGCACCGGGGAGCTGTTTTTT. Translating it yields CASIPGVSTGELFF.

The chain links TRBV7-9 to TRBJ2-3; 11 nucleotides agree with TRBD2. The CDR3 runs to 16 residues. Unmatched junction bases numbered 6, after V lost 5 bases and J lost 2 bases. Germline loops: CDR1 SEHNR, CDR2 FQNEAQ (reference sequence). The CDR3 DNA sequence: TGTGCCAGCAGCCCTCCGGGACTAGCGGCCACAGATACGCAGTATTTT. Its translation: CASSPPGLAATDTQYF.

The genes are TRBV5-1 and TRBJ2-7; D is uncertain. With 0 bases removed from V and 2 bases from J, the gap between germline ends came to 9 bases. Looked up from germline, CDR1 is SGHRS and CDR2 is YFSETQ. The CDR3 is 14 residues long. The CDR3 loop is CASSLVQATYEQYF. The CDR3, as DNA: TGCGCCAGCAGCTTGGTGCAGGCTACCTACGAGCAGTACTTC.

This clone was observed a few times. V usage is TRBV28 and J usage is TRBJ2-7; D is possibly TRBD2 (5 bases). CDR3 length equals 15 residues. With 0 bases removed from V and 0 bases from J, the gap between germline ends came to 9 bases. CDR1 and CDR2 (germline): MDHEN, SYDVKM. The CDR3 coding sequence is TGTGCCAGCAGTTTATGGTCGGGGAGCTCCTACGAGCAGTACTTC. It translates to CASSLWSGSSYEQYF.

The rearrangement uses TRBV7-9 and TRBJ2-1; TRBD1 agrees at 8 bases. Trimming cost V 10 bases and J 5 bases; bases outside gene matches: 4. CDR3 length: 12 residues. The germline CDR1 and CDR2 sequences are SEHNR and FQNEAQ (reference sequence). DNA for the CDR3: TGTGCCACCGGGACAGGCGACAATGAGCAGTTCTTC. It is translated as CATGTGDNEQFF. Supplemented by reference TRBV7-9 and TRBJ2-1, the full variable domain reads DTGVSQNPRHKITKRGQNVTFRCDPISEHNRLYWYRQTLGQGPEFLTYFQNEAQLEKSRLLSDRFSAERPKGSFSTLEIQRTEQGDSAMYLCATGTGDNEQFFGPGTRLTVL.

This chain links TRBV15 with TRBJ2-5; D is possibly TRBD2 (6 bases). V was shortened by 5 bases and J by 1 base, with 17 bases between the two germline ends. Germline V gene data show CDR1 as LNHNV and CDR2 as YYDKDF (reference sequence). This CDR3 has 16 residues. The CDR3 DNA reads as TGTGCCACCAGCGGCAGCGGAGGGAGCCCCCAAGAGACCCAGTACTTC. Translation: CATSGSGGSPQETQYF.

V is TRBV4-1 and J is TRBJ1-2; 8 bases match TRBD1. The ends lost 1 base at V and 4 bases at J; junction bases unmatched: 8. Germline V lookup: CDR1 MGHRA, CDR2 YSYEKL. The CDR3 has 16 amino acids. The CDR3 DNA follows: TGCGCCAGCAGCCAAGGGCCCGACAGGGGAGGCTATGGCTACACCTTC. Encoded protein: CASSQGPDRGGYGYTF.

Note on this clone: This is likely an artifact of a read error, given a far larger clone one base away. This specimen includes other DNA sequences encoding the same CDR3. This sequence joins TRBV2 and TRBJ1-3; D gene unclear. In germline, CDR1 is SNHLY, CDR2 FYNNEI. V lost 10 bases and J lost 4, with 14 bases in between. The CDR3 runs to 13 residues. This CDR3 reads CATVTNLGNTIYF. The CDR3 nucleotides are TGTGCCACCGTGACCAATTTGGGAAACACCATATATTTT.

The V call is TRBV2, the J call TRBJ2-5; 8 positions agree with TRBD2. The V gene end was trimmed by 8 bases and the J gene end by 2 bases; junction bases not matched to a gene: 10. The germline gives CDR1 SNHLY, CDR2 FYNNEI. The CDR3 consists of 15 residues. CDR3 sequence reads: CASQDWVAGQETQYF. CDR3 nucleotide sequence: TGTGCCAGCCAAGACTGGGTAGCGGGGCAAGAGACCCAGTACTTC.

To note about this clone: A far larger clone is one nucleotide away, so this likely arose from a read error. The chain recombines TRBV25-1 with TRBJ2-5; D may be TRBD2 (5 bases). The CDR3 consists of 13 residues. V lost 7 bases and J 5 bases, leaving 14 bases between the germline ends. The V gene's germline CDR1 is MGHDK and CDR2 SYGVNS. The CDR3: CASISAGTETQYF. Written as DNA, the CDR3 is TGTGCCAGCATCTCCGCGGGTACGGAGACCCAGTACTTC.

Details on this clone: Mismatch with germline at one junction end may stem from a read error. This sequence joins TRBV7-8 and TRBJ2-3; D remains ambiguous. CDR3 length: 14 residues. CDR1 is SGHVS and CDR2 is FQNEAQ in the germline V gene. The CDR3 DNA reads as TGTGCCAGCAGCTACACCTTCATGGCGCTCGGTATGCATTTT. It specifies CASSYTFMALGMHF.

The chain combines TRBV11-2 with TRBJ2-7; D is unclear. This CDR3 spans 11 amino acids. Germline V gene sequence: CDR1 SGHAT, CDR2 FQNNGV. V was cut by 5 bases and J by 6 bases, with 8 bases left in between. CDR3 sequence reads: CASSLTSEQYF. CDR3 nucleotide sequence: TGTGCCAGCAGCCTCACATCCGAGCAGTACTTC.

This clone was observed a few times. The chain carries TRBV6-5 and TRBJ2-1; the D gene is possibly TRBD2 (5 bases). The CDR3 extends over 15 amino acids. Trimming took 0 bases from V and 4 from J, leaving 10 bases between them. CDR1 and CDR2 (germline): MNHEY, SVGAGI. Here the CDR3 reads CASSYSAGKYNEQFF. CDR3 in DNA: TGTGCCAGCAGTTACTCCGCCGGGAAGTACAATGAGCAGTTCTTC.

The chain links TRBV28 to TRBJ2-7; D unclear. From germline, CDR1 is MDHEN and CDR2 SYDVKM. The CDR3 consists of 11 residues. Trimming pared 5 bases from V and 3 bases from J, leaving 5 bases between. Here the CDR3 DNA reads TGTGCCAGCAGTATGTACTACGAGCAGTACTTC. Amino acid sequence: CASSMYYEQYF.

V is TRBV2 and J is TRBJ2-1; 9 bases are shared with TRBD1. Trimming cost V 8 bases and J 11 bases; bases outside gene matches: 16. CDR3 length: 15 amino acids. The germline V gene encodes CDR1 SNHLY and CDR2 FYNNEI. The CDR3 loop reads CASCEGQGPTMKQFF. The CDR3 region has the DNA TGTGCCAGCTGCGAGGGACAGGGCCCTACAATGAAGCAGTTCTTC.

This clone was picked up a small number of times. The rearrangement joins TRBV7-9 to TRBJ2-7, with D uncertain. Deletions cut 4 bases from V and 3 bases from J, with 13 bases between. The CDR3 runs to 14 residues. In germline, CDR1 is SEHNR, CDR2 FQNEAQ (reference sequence). The CDR3 here is CASSSPDANYEQYF. CDR3 bases: TGTGCCAGCAGCTCTCCGGACGCAAACTACGAGCAGTACTTC. Variable domain in full (rest from reference TRBV7-9 and TRBJ2-7): DTGVSQNPRHKITKRGQNVTFRCDPISEHNRLYWYRQTLGQGPEFLTYFQNEAQLEKSRLLSDRFSAERPKGSFSTLEIQRTEQGDSAMYLCASSSPDANYEQYFGPGTRLTVT.